Below, 5 T cell receptor beta chains from the same sample are listed, as sequenced in a study of cytomegalovirus exposure and HLA in healthy donors. PCR amplification relied on 60 Vbeta primers (plus 13 Jbeta primers). Repertoires were generated with immunoSEQ multiplex PCR, while TCRdb's copy carries only in-frame clones and drops some. Of 150,000 to 180,000 clones detected, around 79% appear once; the ten largest clones hold around 2.8%. Source material: PBMCs. The receptors come from a man aged 18 to 29 in good health and CMV-seronegative.

V and J are TRBV11-2 and TRBJ1-6; 10 bases are a match to TRBD1. The V and J ends lost 5 bases and 8 bases, in that order; junction bases with no gene match: 9. The CDR3 is made up of 16 amino acids. Germline V lookup: CDR1 SGHAT, CDR2 FQNNGV. CDR3 coding DNA: TGTGCCAGCAGCCCCTTGGGACAGGGGACGGATTCACCCCTCCACTTT. Translation gives CASSPLGQGTDSPLHF.

This chain links TRBV4-2 with TRBJ2-3; 10 nucleotides align to TRBD2. The CDR3 contains 18 residues. V trimming: 4 bases; J trimming: 0 bases; junction bases outside the gene matches: 10. Germline V gene sequence: CDR1 LGHNA, CDR2 YNFKEQ. The CDR3 region is CASSPENSGGPSTDTQYF. Here the CDR3 DNA reads TGTGCCAGCAGCCCAGAGAATAGCGGGGGGCCTAGCACAGATACGCAGTATTTT.

V gene TRBV5-6 combines with J gene TRBJ2-7, with TRBD1 identical over 9 bases. Germline CDR1 SGHDT, CDR2 YYEEEE. V was clipped by 3 bases and J by 4 bases; unmatched bases: 11. This CDR3 comprises 16 residues. CDR3 amino acids: CASSSSPGTGRYEQYF. CDR3 nucleotide sequence: TGTGCCAGCAGCTCCTCCCCCGGGACAGGGCGATACGAGCAGTACTTC.

The chain combines TRBV18 with TRBJ1-1; D is possibly TRBD1 (6 bases). Trimming removed 5 bases from V and 3 bases from J, with 16 bases in between. This CDR3 has 15 residues. Germline-derived CDR1 and CDR2 are KGHSH and LQKENI. Written as DNA, the CDR3 is TGTGCCAGCTCATTTAGTCGGGACACTGACACTGAAGCTTTCTTT. This codes for CASSFSRDTDTEAFF.

This clone was seen a single time. The gene calls are TRBV19 and TRBJ1-4; D call uncertain. The germline V and J ends were trimmed by 3 bases and 4 bases, with 6 bases remaining between them. From germline, CDR1 is LNHDA and CDR2 SQIVND (reference sequence). The CDR3 consists of 13 residues. The DNA for the CDR3 is TGTGCCAGTAGTATGTCGGGTAATGAAAAACTGTTTTTT. Its translation is CASSMSGNEKLFF. Together with reference TRBV19 and TRBJ1-4, the CDR3 gives the full variable domain: DGGITQSPKYLFRKEGQNVTLSCEQNLNHDAMYWYRQDPGQGLRLIYYSQIVNDFQKGDIAEGYSVSREKKESFPLTVTSAQKNPTAFYLCASSMSGNEKLFFGSGTQLSVL.